This TCR beta chain appears in the sequencing data of a study of blood T cell repertoires in COVID-19. In the study overall: The United States, Italy and Spain provided the acute and convalescent COVID-19 samples. T cells, B-cell-depleted T cells, or PBMCs provided the cDNA or gDNA that served as material.

This CDR3 spans 18 amino acids. The germline V and J ends were trimmed by 5 bases and 0 bases, with 25 bases remaining between them. Germline CDR1 reads GTSNPN; CDR2 reads SVGIG (reference sequence). Under the authors' procedure: The authors estimated nucleated cell counts from reference gene primer amplification. TCRdb's table, derived via immunoSEQ multiplex PCR, lists solely in-frame clones and lacks some. That table gives V, J and clone size, and the DNA gave D and trimming. Among around 37,000 clones listed, about 90% were seen once. Material for sequencing was peripheral blood. This TCR was recovered from a man aged 45 to 65 with active or convalescent COVID-19. This chain uses TRBV30 with TRBJ1-1; no firm D call. CDR3 region: CAWHTEVVGSWVNTEAFF. The CDR3 DNA follows: TGTGCCTGGCACACTGAGGTAGTCGGGAGTTGGGTGAACACTGAAGCTTTCTTT. Complete variable domain (other parts from reference TRBV30 and TRBJ1-1): SQTIHQWPATLVQPVGSPLSLECTVEGTSNPNLYWYRQAAGRGLQLLFYSVGIGQISSEVPQNLSASRPQDRQFILSSKKLLLSDSGFYLCAWHTEVVGSWVNTEAFFGQGTRLTVV.